This TCR beta chain was documented in a study of T cells in Graves' hyperthyroidism and ophthalmopathy. Study findings and constraints: A median roughly six months before onset, the model predicted ophthalmopathy. Stable hyperthyroidism and ophthalmopathy were separated using 13 V-J signatures.

Template material for amplifying TCR beta CDR3 regions consisted of RNA transcripts. The TCR CDR3 first-round RT-PCR relied on the HTBI primer set. A single record per CDR3 protein comes from TCRdb applying MiXCR to the multiplex PCR reads. The sample includes 500,000 to 650,000 distinct CDR3 sequences, around 43% of them seen just once. This clonotype was recorded at least ten times. The antigen is unknown. Sequenced: peripheral blood or thyroid tissue (not recorded which). The TCR was taken from an adult woman with Graves' disease, either hyperthyroidism or ophthalmopathy (not recorded which).

The CDR3 is CSVRRVNTEAFF. The CDR3 nucleotides are TGCAGTGTTCGTAGGGTGAACACTGAAGCTTTCTTT. The V and J genes are TRBV20-1 and TRBJ1-1, with D uncertain. V lost 7 bases to trimming and J lost 0 bases, with 9 bases between them. The CDR3 runs to 12 residues. Germline values: CDR1 DFQATT, CDR2 SNEGSKA (reference sequence).